This entry is about one T cell receptor beta chain. The data stem from a study of blood T cell repertoires in COVID-19. Study information: The origin of the acute and convalescent COVID-19 samples was the United States, Italy and Spain.

Losses at the gene ends were 6 bases for V and 6 bases for J; bases not matched to a gene: 8. CDR1 SGDLS and CDR2 YYNGEE come from the germline V gene. The CDR3 is made up of 15 amino acids. Sequencing was performed with immunoSEQ multiplex PCR; in TCRdb, only in-frame clones are kept and a portion is missing. This table has some 100,000 clones, 86% appearing once. The sequence was obtained from a man in his forties or fifties with acute or convalescent COVID-19. J is TRBJ2-1 and V is TRBV9; TRBD2 agrees at 11 bases. The sequenced material came from peripheral blood. This CDR3 reads CASTTSGSEVNEQFF. CDR3 DNA sequence: TGTGCCAGCACCACTAGCGGGAGCGAGGTCAATGAGCAGTTCTTC.